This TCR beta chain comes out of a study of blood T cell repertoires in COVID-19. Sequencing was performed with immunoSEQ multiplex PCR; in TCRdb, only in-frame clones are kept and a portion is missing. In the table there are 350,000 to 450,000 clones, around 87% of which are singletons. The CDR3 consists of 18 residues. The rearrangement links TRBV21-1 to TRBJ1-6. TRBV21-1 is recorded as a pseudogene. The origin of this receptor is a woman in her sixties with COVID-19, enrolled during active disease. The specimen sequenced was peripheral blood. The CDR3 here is CASSPPPGEPCYNSPLHF. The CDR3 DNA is TGTGCCAGCAGCCCACCCCCCGGGGAGCCCTGCTATAATTCACCCCTCCACTTT.